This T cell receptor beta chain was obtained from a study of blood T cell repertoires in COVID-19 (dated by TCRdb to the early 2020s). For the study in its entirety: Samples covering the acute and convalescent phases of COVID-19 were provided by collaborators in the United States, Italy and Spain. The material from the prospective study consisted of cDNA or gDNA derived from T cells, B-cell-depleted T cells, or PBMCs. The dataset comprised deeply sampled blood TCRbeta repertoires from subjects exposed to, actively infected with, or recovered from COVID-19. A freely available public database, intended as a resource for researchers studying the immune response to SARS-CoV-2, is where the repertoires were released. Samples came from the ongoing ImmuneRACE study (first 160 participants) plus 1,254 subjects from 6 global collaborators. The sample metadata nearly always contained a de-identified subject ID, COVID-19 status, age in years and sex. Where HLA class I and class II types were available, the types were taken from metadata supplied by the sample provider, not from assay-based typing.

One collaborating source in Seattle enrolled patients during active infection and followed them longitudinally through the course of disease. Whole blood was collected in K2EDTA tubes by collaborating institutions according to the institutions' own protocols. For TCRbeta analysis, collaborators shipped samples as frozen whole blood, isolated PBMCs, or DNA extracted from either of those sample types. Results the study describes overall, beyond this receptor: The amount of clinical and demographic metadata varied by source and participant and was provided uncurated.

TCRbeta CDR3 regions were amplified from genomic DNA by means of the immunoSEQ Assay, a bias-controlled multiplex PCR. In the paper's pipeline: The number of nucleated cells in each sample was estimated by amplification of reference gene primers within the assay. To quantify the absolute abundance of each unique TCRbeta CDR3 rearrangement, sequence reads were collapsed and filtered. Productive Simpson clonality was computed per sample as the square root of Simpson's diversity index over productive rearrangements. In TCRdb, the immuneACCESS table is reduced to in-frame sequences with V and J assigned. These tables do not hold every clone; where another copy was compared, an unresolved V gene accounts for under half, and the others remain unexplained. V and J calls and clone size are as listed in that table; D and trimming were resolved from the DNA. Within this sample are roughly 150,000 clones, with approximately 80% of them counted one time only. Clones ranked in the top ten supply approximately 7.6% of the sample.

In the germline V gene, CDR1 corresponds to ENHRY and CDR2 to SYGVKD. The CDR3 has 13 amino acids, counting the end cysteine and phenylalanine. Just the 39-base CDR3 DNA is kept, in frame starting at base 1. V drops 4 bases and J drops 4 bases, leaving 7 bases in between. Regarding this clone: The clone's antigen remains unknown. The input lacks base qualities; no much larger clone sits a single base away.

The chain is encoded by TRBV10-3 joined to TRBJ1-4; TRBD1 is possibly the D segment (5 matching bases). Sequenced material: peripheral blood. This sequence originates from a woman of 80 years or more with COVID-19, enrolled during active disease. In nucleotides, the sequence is TGTGCCATCAGTGGACAGCTTAATGAAAAACTGTTTTTT. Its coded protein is CAISGQLNEKLFF.